This T cell receptor beta chain is from a study of T-cell memory formation after mild COVID-19. Whole-study findings and limits: The main location of contracting CD4+ clones was CM and EM, and that of contracting CD8+ clones was EMRA.

Germline V gene lookup returns CDR1 SGHTA and CDR2 FQGNSA. The J segment lost 4 bases and the V segment lost 0 bases, leaving 4 bases of the junction unmatched. The CDR3 sequence is 15 residues long. This clonotype was seen repeatedly, ten times or more. Its antigen is not known. From the 5' RACE reads, TCRdb called clonotypes with MiXCR, one entry per CDR3 protein. This sample has hundreds of thousands of distinct CDR3 sequences, with roughly 8.2% found just once. Input material: PBMCs or a T cell subset sorted from them (not recorded which). This TCR came from a man between 18 and 35 years old who had mild COVID-19 (a few samples of this study predate the infection). Cell type and time point are not known. The chain employs TRBV7-2 and TRBJ2-3; TRBD2 aligns across 7 bases. The CDR3 DNA reads as TGTGCCAGCAGCTTAGCCGGGGGGAGGGCAGATACGCAGTATTTT. This translates into CASSLAGGRADTQYF.